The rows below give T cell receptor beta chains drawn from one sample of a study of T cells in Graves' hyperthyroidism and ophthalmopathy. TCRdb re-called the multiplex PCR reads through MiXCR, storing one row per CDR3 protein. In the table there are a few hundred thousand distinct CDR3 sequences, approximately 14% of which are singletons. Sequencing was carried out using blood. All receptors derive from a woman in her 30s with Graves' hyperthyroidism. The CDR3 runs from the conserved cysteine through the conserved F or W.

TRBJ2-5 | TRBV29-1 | CSVEGGLGRIQETQYF
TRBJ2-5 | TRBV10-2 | CASSVPGLAGEETQYF
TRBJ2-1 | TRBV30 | CVWSVGGQANEQFF
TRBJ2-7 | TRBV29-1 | CSVEVLAGSYEQYF
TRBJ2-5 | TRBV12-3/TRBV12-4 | CASRARLALEGETQYF
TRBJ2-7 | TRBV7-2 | CASSLENSRVSEQYF
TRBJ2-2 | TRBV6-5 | CASSYRAVIKAGATGELFF
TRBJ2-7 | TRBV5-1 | CASSPRDHTGEQYF
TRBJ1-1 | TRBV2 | CASSWMGEAFF
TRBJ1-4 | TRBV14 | CAISGAGSWAEKLFF
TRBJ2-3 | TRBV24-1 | CATSGRLESDTQYF
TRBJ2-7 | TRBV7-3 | CASSLGGAAGEQYF